A single sample gave rise to the 2 T cell receptor beta chains below, sequenced in a study of blood T cell repertoires in COVID-19. The table came from immunoSEQ multiplex PCR; TCRdb's copy has only in-frame clones and leaves some out. Here the sample spans 57,000 or so clones, roughly four fifths being singletons. Sequencing used peripheral blood. The receptors shown here come from a man in his 60s with acute or convalescent COVID-19.

The V call is TRBV19, the J call TRBJ1-4, with a weak D call TRBD1 (5 bases). Trimming took off 5 bases at V and 0 bases at J, with 19 bases between the two ends. The CDR3 consists of 18 residues. Germline CDR1 reads LNHDA; CDR2 reads SQIVND (reference sequence). CDR3 residues: CASSPVRRAHATNEKLFF. CDR3 bases: TGTGCCAGTAGTCCCGTTCGCAGGGCCCATGCAACTAATGAAAAACTGTTTTTT.

V usage is TRBV19 and J usage is TRBJ1-5; 8 nucleotides line up with TRBD1. The CDR3 has 14 residues. The germline gives CDR1 LNHDA, CDR2 SQIVND (reference sequence). The trim removed 4 bases at V and 7 bases at J, leaving 6 bases unmatched. The CDR3 DNA reads as TGTGCCAGTAGTACCTCAGGGGGCCGACAGCCCCAGCATTTT. Protein: CASSTSGGRQPQHF.